This entry concerns a single TCR beta chain. The CDR3 is made up of 13 amino acids. Germline lookup yields CDR1 SQVTM and CDR2 ANQGSEA. Trimming shortened V by 0 bases and J by 7 bases, and 10 bases separated the two germline ends. Study processing details: Reference gene primer amplification yielded estimated nucleated cell counts. The repertoire was sequenced with immunoSEQ multiplex PCR; TCRdb's copy has only in-frame clones and lacks some. Clone size and V and J calls were adopted from that table, with D and trimming inferred from the DNA. The table shows some 200,000 clones, with approximately 81% occurring only once. The data are from a study of blood T cell repertoires in COVID-19. Study information: Samples taken during acute and convalescent COVID-19 were collected in the United States, Italy and Spain. Sources were T cells, B-cell-depleted T cells, or PBMCs; the material itself was cDNA or gDNA.

The chain has TRBV29-1 and TRBJ1-3; no clear D. This TCR came from a man between 45 and 60 years old who had recovered from COVID-19. The sequencing input was peripheral blood. In DNA, the CDR3 is TGCAGCGTTGAAGATCATGGGAGGAACACCATATATTTT. As protein: CSVEDHGRNTIYF.